Listed below are T cell receptor beta chains from one sample, sequenced in a study of blood T cell repertoires in COVID-19. The assay was immunoSEQ multiplex PCR, and TCRdb's table has in-frame clones only and misses some. The sample carries more than 150,000 clones, approximately 85% recorded once. Sequenced material: peripheral blood. The receptors derive from a woman of 80 years or more with acute or convalescent COVID-19. Both conserved end residues are part of each CDR3. Each record gives: clone size, J gene, D gene, V gene, CDR3 protein, CDR3 DNA. A D gene is named only where the DNA matches it firmly. Clone size is not always given. Where it is, it says once, few, many or a class for expanded clones.

clone size: once; J gene: TRBJ1-2; D gene: .; V gene: TRBV30; CDR3 protein: CAGSLGYGYTF; CDR3 DNA: TGTGCCGGGAGCCTCGGTTATGGCTACACCTTC
clone size: .; J gene: TRBJ1-5; D gene: TRBD1; V gene: TRBV3-1/TRBV3-2; CDR3 protein: CASSPAGGGGQPQHF; CDR3 DNA: TGTGCCAGCAGCCCCGCTGGAGGGGGCGGCCAGCCCCAGCATTTT
clone size: .; J gene: TRBJ2-2; D gene: .; V gene: TRBV2; CDR3 protein: CASSEYRNTGELFF; CDR3 DNA: TGTGCCAGCAGTGAATATCGGAACACCGGGGAGCTGTTTTTT
clone size: .; J gene: TRBJ2-5; D gene: .; V gene: TRBV5-5; CDR3 protein: CASSLSPGEETQYF; CDR3 DNA: TGTGCCAGCAGCTTATCCCCAGGGGAAGAGACCCAGTACTTC
clone size: .; J gene: TRBJ2-2; D gene: .; V gene: TRBV6-5; CDR3 protein: CASSRRGNTGELFF; CDR3 DNA: TGTGCCAGCAGTCGCAGGGGGAACACCGGGGAGCTGTTTTTT
clone size: .; J gene: TRBJ2-1; D gene: .; V gene: TRBV21-1; CDR3 protein: CATQNSGRASYNEQFF; CDR3 DNA: TGTGCCACCCAGAATTCGGGGAGGGCAAGCTACAATGAGCAGTTCTTC
clone size: once; J gene: TRBJ1-2; D gene: .; V gene: TRBV4-1; CDR3 protein: CASSQVPQGALRGYTF; CDR3 DNA: TGCGCCAGCAGCCAAGTCCCGCAGGGTGCTTTGCGAGGCTACACCTTC
clone size: .; J gene: TRBJ2-1; D gene: .; V gene: TRBV11-2; CDR3 protein: CASSWAPDSYNEQFF; CDR3 DNA: TGTGCCAGCAGCTGGGCCCCCGACAGTTACAATGAGCAGTTCTTC
clone size: .; J gene: TRBJ2-7; D gene: .; V gene: TRBV9; CDR3 protein: CASSVTPLSASHSYEQYF; CDR3 DNA: TGTGCCAGCAGCGTAACACCCCTCTCCGCTAGTCACTCCTACGAGCAGTACTTC
clone size: .; J gene: TRBJ1-4; D gene: .; V gene: TRBV5-1; CDR3 protein: CASSPALDGGEKLFF; CDR3 DNA: TGCGCCAGCAGTCCGGCGCTGGACGGGGGTGAAAAACTGTTTTTT
clone size: .; J gene: TRBJ2-3; D gene: .; V gene: TRBV24-1; CDR3 protein: CATSSSGFTDTQYF; CDR3 DNA: TGTGCCACCAGCTCCTCGGGGTTCACAGATACGCAGTATTTT
clone size: .; J gene: TRBJ2-5; D gene: TRBD2; V gene: TRBV7-6; CDR3 protein: CASSSGLAGTETQYF; CDR3 DNA: TGTGCCAGCAGCTCAGGACTAGCGGGGACAGAGACCCAGTACTTC
clone size: .; J gene: TRBJ1-4; D gene: .; V gene: TRBV19; CDR3 protein: CASSMDPLGGKLFF; CDR3 DNA: TGTGCCAGTAGTATGGACCCTCTGGGGGGAAAACTGTTTTTT
clone size: once; J gene: TRBJ1-2; D gene: TRBD1; V gene: TRBV15; CDR3 protein: CATSSPGQGFSRTF; CDR3 DNA: TGTGCCACCAGCAGCCCGGGACAGGGGTTTTCTCGCACCTTC
clone size: .; J gene: TRBJ1-2; D gene: TRBD1; V gene: TRBV7-2; CDR3 protein: CASSVDRGLSSYGYTF; CDR3 DNA: TGTGCCAGCAGCGTAGACAGGGGGCTGTCTTCCTATGGCTACACCTTC
clone size: .; J gene: TRBJ2-1; D gene: TRBD2; V gene: TRBV6-5; CDR3 protein: CASTTAGVVNEQFF; CDR3 DNA: TGTGCCAGCACTACAGCGGGAGTTGTAAATGAGCAGTTCTTC
clone size: .; J gene: TRBJ1-2; D gene: .; V gene: TRBV9; CDR3 protein: CASSAGVGYTF; CDR3 DNA: TGTGCCAGCAGCGCAGGGGTCGGCTACACCTTC
clone size: once; J gene: TRBJ2-3; D gene: TRBD2; V gene: TRBV7-9; CDR3 protein: CASSPQREFTDTQYF; CDR3 DNA: TGTGCCAGCAGCCCCCAGCGGGAGTTCACAGATACGCAGTATTTT
clone size: .; J gene: TRBJ1-4; D gene: TRBD1; V gene: TRBV19; CDR3 protein: CASSKGDSAVGGEKLFF; CDR3 DNA: TGTGCCAGTAGTAAGGGGGACAGCGCAGTAGGTGGTGAAAAACTGTTTTTT
clone size: .; J gene: TRBJ1-6; D gene: .; V gene: TRBV7-2; CDR3 protein: CASSLDPSGNSPLHF; CDR3 DNA: TGTGCCAGCAGCTTAGATCCATCGGGAAATTCACCCCTCCACTTT
clone size: few; J gene: TRBJ1-3; D gene: .; V gene: TRBV7-9; CDR3 protein: CASSSPGGAGNTIYF; CDR3 DNA: TGTGCCAGCAGCTCCCCGGGTGGCGCTGGAAACACCATATATTTT
clone size: few; J gene: TRBJ1-1; D gene: .; V gene: TRBV10-3; CDR3 protein: CAIRTLLVAEAFF; CDR3 DNA: TGTGCCATCAGAACCTTGCTAGTCGCTGAAGCTTTCTTT
clone size: .; J gene: TRBJ2-3; D gene: TRBD2; V gene: TRBV2; CDR3 protein: CASSEGGGPTDTQYF; CDR3 DNA: TGTGCCAGCAGTGAAGGGGGAGGGCCCACAGATACGCAGTATTTT
clone size: .; J gene: TRBJ2-5; D gene: TRBD2; V gene: TRBV5-1; CDR3 protein: CASSLAGTQETQYF; CDR3 DNA: TGCGCCAGCAGCCTAGCGGGAACCCAAGAGACCCAGTACTTC
clone size: once; J gene: TRBJ2-1; D gene: TRBD2; V gene: TRBV19; CDR3 protein: CASTPPGGKAYNEQFF; CDR3 DNA: TGTGCCAGTACCCCCCCGGGAGGGAAGGCTTACAATGAGCAGTTCTTC
clone size: .; J gene: TRBJ1-1; D gene: .; V gene: TRBV7-2; CDR3 protein: CASSLTTGVTEAFF; CDR3 DNA: TGTGCCAGCAGCTTGACTACGGGGGTCACTGAAGCTTTCTTT
clone size: once; J gene: TRBJ2-7; D gene: .; V gene: TRBV25-1; CDR3 protein: CASSRYNEQYF; CDR3 DNA: TGTGCCAGCAGTCGATACAACGAGCAGTACTTC
clone size: .; J gene: TRBJ1-4; D gene: .; V gene: TRBV5-4; CDR3 protein: CASSGGSLAGNEKLFF; CDR3 DNA: TGTGCCAGCAGCGGGGGGAGTTTGGCAGGCAATGAAAAACTGTTTTTT
clone size: once; J gene: TRBJ1-5; D gene: .; V gene: TRBV10-3; CDR3 protein: CAISREGAQPQHF; CDR3 DNA: TGTGCCATCAGCAGGGAAGGGGCTCAGCCCCAGCATTTT
clone size: .; J gene: TRBJ1-6; D gene: .; V gene: TRBV30; CDR3 protein: CALRTGHRYNSPLHF; CDR3 DNA: TGTGCCTTACGTACAGGGCACCGCTATAATTCACCCCTCCACTTT
clone size: .; J gene: TRBJ2-1; D gene: TRBD2; V gene: TRBV6-1; CDR3 protein: CASSDGLAGGNEQFF; CDR3 DNA: TGTGCCAGCAGTGACGGACTAGCGGGGGGCAATGAGCAGTTCTTC
clone size: .; J gene: TRBJ2-7; D gene: .; V gene: TRBV28; CDR3 protein: CASSLLSNYEQYF; CDR3 DNA: TGTGCCAGCAGTTTACTGTCTAACTACGAGCAGTACTTC
clone size: .; J gene: TRBJ1-1; D gene: .; V gene: TRBV3-1/TRBV3-2; CDR3 protein: CASSQEGRNTEAFF; CDR3 DNA: TGTGCCAGCAGCCAAGAGGGGCGGAACACTGAAGCTTTCTTT
clone size: .; J gene: TRBJ2-3; D gene: TRBD1; V gene: TRBV19; CDR3 protein: CASSQGVGTDTQYF; CDR3 DNA: TGTGCCAGTAGTCAGGGGGTTGGCACAGATACGCAGTATTTT
clone size: .; J gene: TRBJ1-5; D gene: TRBD1; V gene: TRBV27; CDR3 protein: CASSLTGGEQPQHF; CDR3 DNA: TGTGCCAGCAGTCTTACAGGGGGCGAACAGCCCCAGCATTTT
clone size: .; J gene: TRBJ2-3; D gene: .; V gene: TRBV2; CDR3 protein: CASSEGRGRQADTQYF; CDR3 DNA: TGTGCCAGCAGTGAGGGAAGGGGTAGACAAGCGGATACGCAGTATTTT
clone size: .; J gene: TRBJ2-2; D gene: TRBD1; V gene: TRBV2; CDR3 protein: CASTRDRPNTGELFF; CDR3 DNA: TGTGCCAGCACCCGGGACAGACCGAACACCGGGGAGCTGTTTTTT
clone size: .; J gene: TRBJ1-2; D gene: TRBD1; V gene: TRBV12-3/TRBV12-4; CDR3 protein: CASSFSGGNGYTF; CDR3 DNA: TGTGCCAGCAGTTTCTCAGGGGGCAATGGCTACACCTTC
clone size: .; J gene: TRBJ2-7; D gene: TRBD2; V gene: TRBV6-2/TRBV6-3; CDR3 protein: CASSYSGGVEQYF; CDR3 DNA: TGTGCCAGCAGTTACTCGGGAGGGGTCGAGCAGTACTTC
clone size: .; J gene: TRBJ2-3; D gene: TRBD2; V gene: TRBV12-5; CDR3 protein: CASGLYGGSTDTQYF; CDR3 DNA: TGTGCTAGTGGTTTGTACGGGGGGAGCACAGATACGCAGTATTTT
clone size: few; J gene: TRBJ2-2; D gene: TRBD2; V gene: TRBV19; CDR3 protein: CASSPLAGGNTGELFF; CDR3 DNA: TGTGCCAGTAGTCCTCTAGCGGGAGGGAACACCGGGGAGCTGTTTTTT
clone size: .; J gene: TRBJ1-4; D gene: .; V gene: TRBV3-1/TRBV3-2; CDR3 protein: CASSQGAGVGGKLFF; CDR3 DNA: TGTGCCAGCAGCCAAGGAGCAGGGGTCGGAGGAAAACTGTTTTTT
clone size: .; J gene: TRBJ2-5; D gene: TRBD2; V gene: TRBV9; CDR3 protein: CASSARTSGGPETQYF; CDR3 DNA: TGTGCCAGCAGCGCAAGGACTAGCGGGGGCCCAGAGACCCAGTACTTC
clone size: .; J gene: TRBJ2-7; D gene: TRBD1; V gene: TRBV11-2; CDR3 protein: CASSSSRDRGSYEQYF; CDR3 DNA: TGTGCCAGCAGCTCTTCCCGGGACAGGGGGAGCTACGAGCAGTACTTC
clone size: .; J gene: TRBJ1-1; D gene: TRBD1; V gene: TRBV27; CDR3 protein: CASSLIGQGNTEAFF; CDR3 DNA: TGTGCCAGCAGTTTAATAGGACAGGGGAACACTGAAGCTTTCTTT
clone size: .; J gene: TRBJ2-1; D gene: TRBD2; V gene: TRBV18; CDR3 protein: CASSPPMGGNNEQFF; CDR3 DNA: TGTGCCAGCTCACCACCGATGGGGGGGAACAATGAGCAGTTCTTC
clone size: once; J gene: TRBJ1-1; D gene: TRBD1; V gene: TRBV5-1; CDR3 protein: CASSFGTGAEAFF; CDR3 DNA: TGCGCCAGCAGCTTCGGGACAGGGGCTGAAGCTTTCTTT
clone size: .; J gene: TRBJ2-5; D gene: .; V gene: TRBV18; CDR3 protein: CASSPSVRQIYQETQYF; CDR3 DNA: TGTGCCAGCTCACCAAGTGTCCGCCAGATTTACCAAGAGACCCAGTACTTC
clone size: .; J gene: TRBJ2-1; D gene: TRBD2; V gene: TRBV7-9; CDR3 protein: CASSFSGRVYNEQFF; CDR3 DNA: TGTGCCAGCAGCTTTAGCGGGAGGGTCTACAATGAGCAGTTCTTC
clone size: .; J gene: TRBJ1-2; D gene: .; V gene: TRBV10-3; CDR3 protein: CAISENSRDYGYTF; CDR3 DNA: TGTGCCATCAGTGAGAACAGCAGAGACTATGGCTACACCTTC
clone size: .; J gene: TRBJ1-2; D gene: .; V gene: TRBV5-6; CDR3 protein: CASSRLTVPYGDGYTF; CDR3 DNA: TGTGCCAGCAGCCGCTTGACAGTCCCATATGGAGATGGCTACACCTTC
clone size: .; J gene: TRBJ1-5; D gene: .; V gene: TRBV10-3; CDR3 protein: CAISESVGPNQPQHF; CDR3 DNA: TGTGCCATCAGTGAGTCTGTGGGGCCCAATCAGCCCCAGCATTTT
clone size: .; J gene: TRBJ2-1; D gene: .; V gene: TRBV5-1; CDR3 protein: CASSLATQSNNEQFF; CDR3 DNA: TGCGCCAGCAGCTTGGCCACACAGAGCAACAATGAGCAGTTCTTC
clone size: .; J gene: TRBJ1-5; D gene: .; V gene: TRBV5-4; CDR3 protein: CASSTGGSNQPQHF; CDR3 DNA: TGTGCCAGCAGCACGGGAGGCAGCAATCAGCCCCAGCATTTT